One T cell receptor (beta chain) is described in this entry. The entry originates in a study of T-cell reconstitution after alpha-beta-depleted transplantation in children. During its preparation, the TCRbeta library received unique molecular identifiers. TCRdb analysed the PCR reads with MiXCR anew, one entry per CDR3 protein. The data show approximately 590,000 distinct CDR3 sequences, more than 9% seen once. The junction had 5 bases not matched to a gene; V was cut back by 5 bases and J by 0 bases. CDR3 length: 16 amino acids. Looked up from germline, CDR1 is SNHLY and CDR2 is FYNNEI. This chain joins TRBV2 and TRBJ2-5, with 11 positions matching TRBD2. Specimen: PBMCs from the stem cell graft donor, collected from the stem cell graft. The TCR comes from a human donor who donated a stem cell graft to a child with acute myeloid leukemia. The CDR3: CASSSLAGGYQETQYF. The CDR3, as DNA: TGTGCCAGCAGTTCCTTAGCGGGAGGGTACCAAGAGACCCAGTACTTC.